The present T cell receptor (beta chain) was sequenced within a study of graft-versus-host responses after intestinal transplantation. Looking at the study overall: Induction using anti-thymocyte globulin, followed by tacrolimus and steroids for 2 to 4 years, was given to all recipients.

Profiled with immunoSEQ multiplex PCR; TCRdb holds only in-frame clones, not every one. The sample records about 15,000 clones, about 89% being singletons. To note about this clone: What it binds is not known.

Looked up from germline, CDR1 is SQVTM and CDR2 is ANQGSEA. The V gene end was trimmed by 2 bases and the J gene end by 3 bases; junction bases not matched to a gene: 0. The CDR3 contains 13 residues. Notes on the study in general: Patients who carried graft-donor T cell macrochimerism also had high graft-versus-host to host-versus-graft clonal ratios in their allografts.

The sequence derives from a human patient who received an intestinal transplant, so some T cells may come from the graft donor. The source was bone marrow, collected just over 120 days after intestinal transplantation. The chain links TRBV29-1 to TRBJ2-5; 10 nucleotides agree with TRBD2. The CDR3 protein is CSVELAGEETQYF. CDR3 coding DNA: TGCAGCGTTGAACTAGCGGGAGAAGAGACCCAGTACTTC.